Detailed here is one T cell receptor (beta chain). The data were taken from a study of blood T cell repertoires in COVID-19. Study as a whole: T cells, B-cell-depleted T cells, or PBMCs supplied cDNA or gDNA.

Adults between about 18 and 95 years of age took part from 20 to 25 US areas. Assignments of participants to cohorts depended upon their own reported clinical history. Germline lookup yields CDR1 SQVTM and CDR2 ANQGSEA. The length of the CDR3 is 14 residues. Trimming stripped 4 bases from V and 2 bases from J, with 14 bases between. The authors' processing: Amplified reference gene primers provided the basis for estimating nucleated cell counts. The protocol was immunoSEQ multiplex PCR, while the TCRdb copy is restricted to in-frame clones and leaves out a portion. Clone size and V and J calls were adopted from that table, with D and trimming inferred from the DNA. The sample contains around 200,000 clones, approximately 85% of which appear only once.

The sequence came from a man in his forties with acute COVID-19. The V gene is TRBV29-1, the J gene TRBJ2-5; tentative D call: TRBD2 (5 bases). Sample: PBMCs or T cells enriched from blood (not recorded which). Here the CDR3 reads CSVALRARQETQYF. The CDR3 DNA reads TGCAGCGTTGCCCTGCGGGCCCGACAAGAGACCCAGTACTTC.